Presented here are 5 T cell receptor beta chains from one specimen sequenced in a study of OX40 agonist ivuxolimab in advanced cancers. The repertoire was sequenced with immunoSEQ multiplex PCR; TCRdb's copy has only in-frame clones and lacks some. The sample includes tens of thousands of clones, around 90% of them seen just once. This material consisted of CD4+ or CD8+ T cells sorted from blood, taken in a trial of the OX40 agonist ivuxolimab. The receptors come from an adult with an advanced solid tumor such as melanoma, head and neck, liver or kidney cancer.

V is TRBV28 and J is TRBJ2-1; 7 bases line up with TRBD2. The V and J ends lost 8 bases and 4 bases, in that order; junction bases with no gene match: 5. Germline V gives CDR1 MDHEN, CDR2 SYDVKM. The CDR3 has 13 residues. The CDR3 reads CASRPSGYNEQFF. CDR3 sequence (DNA): TGTGCCAGCCGGCCTAGCGGTTACAATGAGCAGTTCTTC. Based on the CDR3 plus reference TRBV28 and TRBJ2-1, the full variable domain is DVKVTQSSRYLVKRTGEKVFLECVQDMDHENMFWYRQDPGLGLRLIYFSYDVKMKEKGDIPEGYSVSREKKERFSLILESASTNQTSMYLCASRPSGYNEQFFGPGTRLTVL.

This clone appeared once. The genes are TRBV10-2 and TRBJ1-5, with TRBD1 as a possible D gene (5 bases). CDR3 length: 16 residues. Germline values: CDR1 WSHSY, CDR2 SAAADI. Between the trimmed V and J ends, which lost 0 bases and 2 bases, there was a span of 11 bases. The CDR3 DNA reads TGCGCCAGCAGTGAGTCGAGGGGTATGGGCAATCAGCCCCAGCATTTT. Amino acids: CASSESRGMGNQPQHF.

The chain has TRBV7-2 and TRBJ2-7, with 7 positions matching TRBD1. The germline CDR1 and CDR2 sequences are SGHTA and FQGNSA. The ends lost 1 base at V and 3 bases at J; junction bases unmatched: 3. This CDR3 spans 14 amino acids. The CDR3 DNA sequence: TGTGCCAGCAGCTTAGGGGGACAGTTCTACGAGCAGTACTTC. Translating it yields CASSLGGQFYEQYF.

J is TRBJ2-1 and V is TRBV15, with 8 positions matching TRBD1. V was clipped by 0 bases and J by 7 bases; unmatched bases: 8. CDR3 length: 16 residues. Per germline, CDR1 LNHNV and CDR2 YYDKDF (reference sequence). The CDR3 nucleotides are TGTGCCACCAGCAGAGATCCCCACAGGGGGGAGAATGAGCAGTTCTTC. It encodes CATSRDPHRGENEQFF.

The CDR3 DNA sequence: TGTGCCAGCAGTGAAGTCTCGAGTCTGTACGATGAGCAGTTCTTC. Its protein is CASSEVSSLYDEQFF. The chain carries TRBV25-1 and TRBJ2-1; D gene unclear. Trimming cost V 2 bases and J 8 bases, with 16 bases left between them. The length of the CDR3 is 15 residues. Germline V gives CDR1 MGHDK, CDR2 SYGVNS. Full variable domain (remainder filled in from reference TRBV25-1 and TRBJ2-1): EADIYQTPRYLVIGTGKKITLECSQTMGHDKMYWYQQDPGMELHLIHYSYGVNSTEKGDLSSESTVSRIRTEHFPLTLESARPSHTSQYLCASSEVSSLYDEQFFGPGTRLTVL.